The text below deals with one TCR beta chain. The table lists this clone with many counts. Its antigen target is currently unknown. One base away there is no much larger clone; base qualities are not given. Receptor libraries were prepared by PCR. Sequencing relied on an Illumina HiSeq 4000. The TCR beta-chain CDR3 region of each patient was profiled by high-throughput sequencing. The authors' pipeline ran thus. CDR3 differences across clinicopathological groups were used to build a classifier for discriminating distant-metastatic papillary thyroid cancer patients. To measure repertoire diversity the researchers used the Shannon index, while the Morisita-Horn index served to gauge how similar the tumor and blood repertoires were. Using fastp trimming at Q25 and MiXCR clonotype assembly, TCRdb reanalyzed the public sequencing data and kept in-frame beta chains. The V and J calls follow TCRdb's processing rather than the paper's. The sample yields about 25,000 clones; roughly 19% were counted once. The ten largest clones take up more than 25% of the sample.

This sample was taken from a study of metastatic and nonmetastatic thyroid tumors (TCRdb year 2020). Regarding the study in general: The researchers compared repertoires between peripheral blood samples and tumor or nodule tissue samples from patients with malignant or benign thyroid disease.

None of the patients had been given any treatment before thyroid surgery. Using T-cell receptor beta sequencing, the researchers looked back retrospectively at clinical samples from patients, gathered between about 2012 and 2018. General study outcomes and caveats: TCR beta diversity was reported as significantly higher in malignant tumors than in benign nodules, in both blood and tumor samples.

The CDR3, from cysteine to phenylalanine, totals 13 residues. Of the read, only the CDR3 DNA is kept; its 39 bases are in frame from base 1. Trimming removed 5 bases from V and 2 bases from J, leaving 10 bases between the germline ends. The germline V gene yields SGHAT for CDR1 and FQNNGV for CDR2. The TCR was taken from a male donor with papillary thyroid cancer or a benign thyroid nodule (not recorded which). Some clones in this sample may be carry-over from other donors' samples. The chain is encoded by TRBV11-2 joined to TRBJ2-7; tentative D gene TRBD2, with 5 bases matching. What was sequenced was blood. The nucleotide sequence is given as TGTGCCAGCAGCCCGGGGAGAACCTACGAGCAGTACTTC. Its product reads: CASSPGRTYEQYF.